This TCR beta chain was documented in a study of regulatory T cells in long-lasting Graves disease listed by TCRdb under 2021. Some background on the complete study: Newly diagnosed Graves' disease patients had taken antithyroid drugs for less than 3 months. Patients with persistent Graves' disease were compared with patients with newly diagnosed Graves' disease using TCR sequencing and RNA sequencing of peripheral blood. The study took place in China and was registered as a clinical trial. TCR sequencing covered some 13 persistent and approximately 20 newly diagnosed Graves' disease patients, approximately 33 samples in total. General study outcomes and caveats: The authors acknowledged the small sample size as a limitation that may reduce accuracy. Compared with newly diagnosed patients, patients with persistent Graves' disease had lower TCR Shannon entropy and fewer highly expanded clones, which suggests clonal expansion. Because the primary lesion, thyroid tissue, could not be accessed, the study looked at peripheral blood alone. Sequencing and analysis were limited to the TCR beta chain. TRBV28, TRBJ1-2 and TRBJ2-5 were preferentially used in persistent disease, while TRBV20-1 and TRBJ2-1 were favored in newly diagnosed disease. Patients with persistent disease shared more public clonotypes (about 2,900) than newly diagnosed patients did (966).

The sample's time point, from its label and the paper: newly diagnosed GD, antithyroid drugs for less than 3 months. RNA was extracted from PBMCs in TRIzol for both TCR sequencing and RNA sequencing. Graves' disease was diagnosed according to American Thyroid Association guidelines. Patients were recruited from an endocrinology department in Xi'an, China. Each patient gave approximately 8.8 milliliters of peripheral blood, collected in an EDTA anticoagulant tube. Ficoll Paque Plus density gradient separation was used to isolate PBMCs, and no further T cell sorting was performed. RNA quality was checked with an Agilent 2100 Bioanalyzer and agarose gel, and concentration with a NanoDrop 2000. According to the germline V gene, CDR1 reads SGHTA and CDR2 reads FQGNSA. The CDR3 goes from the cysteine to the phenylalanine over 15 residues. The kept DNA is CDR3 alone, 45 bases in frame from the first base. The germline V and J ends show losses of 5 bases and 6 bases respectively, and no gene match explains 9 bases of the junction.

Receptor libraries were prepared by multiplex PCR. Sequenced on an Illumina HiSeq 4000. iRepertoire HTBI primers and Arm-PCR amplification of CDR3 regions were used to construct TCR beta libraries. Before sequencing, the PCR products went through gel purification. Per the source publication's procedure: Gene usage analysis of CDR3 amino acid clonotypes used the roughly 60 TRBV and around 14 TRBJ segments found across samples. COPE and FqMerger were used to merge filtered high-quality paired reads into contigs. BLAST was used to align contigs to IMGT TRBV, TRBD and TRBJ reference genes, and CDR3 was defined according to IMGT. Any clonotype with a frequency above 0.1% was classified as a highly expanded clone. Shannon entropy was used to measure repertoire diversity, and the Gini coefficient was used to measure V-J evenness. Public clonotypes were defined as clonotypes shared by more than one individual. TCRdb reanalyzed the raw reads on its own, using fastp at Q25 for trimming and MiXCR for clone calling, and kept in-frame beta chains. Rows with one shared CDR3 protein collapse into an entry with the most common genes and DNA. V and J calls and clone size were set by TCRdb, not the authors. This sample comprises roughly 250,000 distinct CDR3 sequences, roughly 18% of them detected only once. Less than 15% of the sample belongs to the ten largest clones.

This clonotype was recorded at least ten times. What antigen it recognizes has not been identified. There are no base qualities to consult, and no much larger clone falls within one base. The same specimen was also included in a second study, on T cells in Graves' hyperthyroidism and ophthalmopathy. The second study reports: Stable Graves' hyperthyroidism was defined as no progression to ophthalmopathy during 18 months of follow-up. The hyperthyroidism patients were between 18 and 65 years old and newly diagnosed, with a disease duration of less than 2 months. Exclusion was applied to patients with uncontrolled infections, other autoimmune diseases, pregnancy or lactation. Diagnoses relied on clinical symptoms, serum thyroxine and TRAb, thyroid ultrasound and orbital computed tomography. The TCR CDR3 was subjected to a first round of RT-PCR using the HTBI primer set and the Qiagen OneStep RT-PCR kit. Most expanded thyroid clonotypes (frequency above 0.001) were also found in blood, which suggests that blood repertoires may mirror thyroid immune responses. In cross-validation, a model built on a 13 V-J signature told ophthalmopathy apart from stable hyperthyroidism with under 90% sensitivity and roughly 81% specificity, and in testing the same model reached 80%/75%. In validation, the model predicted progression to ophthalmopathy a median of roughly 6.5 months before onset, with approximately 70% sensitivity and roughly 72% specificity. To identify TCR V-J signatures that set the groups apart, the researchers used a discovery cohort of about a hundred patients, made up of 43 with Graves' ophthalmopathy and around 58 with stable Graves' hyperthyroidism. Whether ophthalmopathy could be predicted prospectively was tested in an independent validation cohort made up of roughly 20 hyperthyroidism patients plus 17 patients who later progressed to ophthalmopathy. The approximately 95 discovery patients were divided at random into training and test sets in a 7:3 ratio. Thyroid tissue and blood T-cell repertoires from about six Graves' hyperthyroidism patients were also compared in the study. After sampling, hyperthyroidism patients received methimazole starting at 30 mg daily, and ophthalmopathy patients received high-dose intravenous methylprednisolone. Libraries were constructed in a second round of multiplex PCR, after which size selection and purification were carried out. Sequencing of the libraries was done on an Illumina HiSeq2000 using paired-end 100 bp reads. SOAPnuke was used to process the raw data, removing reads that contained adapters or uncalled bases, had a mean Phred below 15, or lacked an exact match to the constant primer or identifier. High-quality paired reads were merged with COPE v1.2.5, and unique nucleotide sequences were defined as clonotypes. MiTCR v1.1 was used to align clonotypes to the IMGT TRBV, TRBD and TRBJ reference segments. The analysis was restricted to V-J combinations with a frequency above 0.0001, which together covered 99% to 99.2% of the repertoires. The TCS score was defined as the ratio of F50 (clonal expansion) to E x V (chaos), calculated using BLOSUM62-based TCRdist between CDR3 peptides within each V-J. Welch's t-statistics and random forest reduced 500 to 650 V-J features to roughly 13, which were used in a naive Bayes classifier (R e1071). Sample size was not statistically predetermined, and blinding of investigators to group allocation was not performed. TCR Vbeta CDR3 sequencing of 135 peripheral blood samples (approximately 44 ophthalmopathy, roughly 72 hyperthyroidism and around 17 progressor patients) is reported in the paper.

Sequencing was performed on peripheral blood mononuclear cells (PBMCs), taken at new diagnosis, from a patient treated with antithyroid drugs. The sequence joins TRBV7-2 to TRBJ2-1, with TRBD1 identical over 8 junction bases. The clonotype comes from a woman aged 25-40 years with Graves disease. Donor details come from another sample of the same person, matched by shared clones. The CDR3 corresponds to CASSPSGQGCNEQFF. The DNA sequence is TGTGCCAGCAGCCCCTCTGGACAGGGCTGCAATGAGCAGTTCTTC.